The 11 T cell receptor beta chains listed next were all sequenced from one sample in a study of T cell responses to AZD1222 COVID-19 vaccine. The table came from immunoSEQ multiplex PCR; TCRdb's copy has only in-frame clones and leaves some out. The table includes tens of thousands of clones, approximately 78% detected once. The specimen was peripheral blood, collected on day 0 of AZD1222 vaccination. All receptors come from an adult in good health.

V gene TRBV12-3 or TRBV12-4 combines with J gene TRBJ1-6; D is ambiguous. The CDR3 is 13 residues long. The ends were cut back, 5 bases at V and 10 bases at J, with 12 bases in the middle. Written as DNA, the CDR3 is TGTGCCAGCAGTCCCTCAACTCAGTCACCCCTCCACTTT. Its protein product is CASSPSTQSPLHF.

The CDR3 protein is CASSDPRGVTPTNEKLFF. The CDR3 nucleotides are TGTGCCAGCAGCGACCCCCGGGGAGTGACACCAACTAATGAAAAACTGTTTTTT. V usage is TRBV7-9 and J usage is TRBJ1-4, with no clear D. The V gene lost 5 bases and the J gene lost 0 bases, with 19 bases spanning the gap. CDR3 length equals 18 residues. The germline V gene encodes CDR1 SEHNR and CDR2 FQNEAQ (reference sequence). Complete variable domain (other parts from reference TRBV7-9 and TRBJ1-4): DTGVSQNPRHKITKRGQNVTFRCDPISEHNRLYWYRQTLGQGPEFLTYFQNEAQLEKSRLLSDRFSAERPKGSFSTLEIQRTEQGDSAMYLCASSDPRGVTPTNEKLFFGSGTQLSVL.

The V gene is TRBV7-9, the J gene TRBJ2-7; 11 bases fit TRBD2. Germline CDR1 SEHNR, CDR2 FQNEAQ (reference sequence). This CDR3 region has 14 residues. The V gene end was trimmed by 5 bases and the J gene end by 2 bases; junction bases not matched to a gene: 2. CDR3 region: CASSDSGGAYEQYF. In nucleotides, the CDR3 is TGTGCCAGCAGCGATAGCGGGGGGGCCTACGAGCAGTACTTC.

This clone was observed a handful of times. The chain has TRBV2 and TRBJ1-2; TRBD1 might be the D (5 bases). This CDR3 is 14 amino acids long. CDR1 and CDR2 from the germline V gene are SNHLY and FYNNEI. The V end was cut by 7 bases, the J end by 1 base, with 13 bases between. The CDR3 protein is CASTRGGFNYGYTF. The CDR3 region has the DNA TGTGCCAGCACCCGGGGGGGATTTAACTATGGCTACACCTTC.

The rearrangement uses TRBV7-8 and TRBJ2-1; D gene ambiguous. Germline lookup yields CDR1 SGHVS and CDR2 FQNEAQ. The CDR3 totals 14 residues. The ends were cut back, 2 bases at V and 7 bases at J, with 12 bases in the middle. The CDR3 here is CASSLYTDRNEQFF. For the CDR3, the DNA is TGTGCCAGCAGCTTATATACAGACCGAAATGAGCAGTTCTTC.

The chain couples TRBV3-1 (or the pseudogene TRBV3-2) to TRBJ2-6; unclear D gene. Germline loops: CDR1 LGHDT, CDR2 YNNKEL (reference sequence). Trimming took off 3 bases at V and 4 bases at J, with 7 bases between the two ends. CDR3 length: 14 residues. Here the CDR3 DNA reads TGTGCCAGCAGCCAGCGTTCCGGGGCCAACGTCCTGACTTTC. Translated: CASSQRSGANVLTF.

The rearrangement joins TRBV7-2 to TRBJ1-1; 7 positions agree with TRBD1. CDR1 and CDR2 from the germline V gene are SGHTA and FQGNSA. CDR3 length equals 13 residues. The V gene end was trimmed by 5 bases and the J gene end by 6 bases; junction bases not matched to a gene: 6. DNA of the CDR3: TGTGCCAGCAGCACCAGACAGGGCGCTGAAGCTTTCTTT. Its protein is CASSTRQGAEAFF.

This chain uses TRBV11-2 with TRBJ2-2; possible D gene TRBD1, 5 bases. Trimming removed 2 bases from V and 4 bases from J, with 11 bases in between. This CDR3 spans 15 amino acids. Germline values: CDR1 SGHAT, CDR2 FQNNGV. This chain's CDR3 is CASSLRGGLTGELFF. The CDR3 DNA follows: TGTGCCAGCAGCTTAAGGGGCGGCCTCACCGGGGAGCTGTTTTTT.

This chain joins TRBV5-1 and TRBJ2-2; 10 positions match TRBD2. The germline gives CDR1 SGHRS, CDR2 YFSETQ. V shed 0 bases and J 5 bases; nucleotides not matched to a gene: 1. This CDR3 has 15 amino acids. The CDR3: CASSLETSGTGELFF. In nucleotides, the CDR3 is TGCGCCAGCAGCTTGGAGACTAGCGGGACCGGGGAGCTGTTTTTT. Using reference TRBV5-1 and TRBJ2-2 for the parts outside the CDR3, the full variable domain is KAGVTQTPRYLIKTRGQQVTLSCSPISGHRSVSWYQQTPGQGLQFLFEYFSETQRNKGNFPGRFSGRQFSNSRSEMNVSTLELGDSALYLCASSLETSGTGELFFGEGSRLTVL.

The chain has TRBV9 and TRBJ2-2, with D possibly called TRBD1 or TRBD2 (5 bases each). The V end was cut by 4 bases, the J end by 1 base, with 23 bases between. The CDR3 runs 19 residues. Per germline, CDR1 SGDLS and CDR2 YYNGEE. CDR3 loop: CASSRSPVGDLQNTGELFF. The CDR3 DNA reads TGTGCCAGCAGCCGTTCCCCGGTGGGGGATCTACAGAACACCGGGGAGCTGTTTTTT.

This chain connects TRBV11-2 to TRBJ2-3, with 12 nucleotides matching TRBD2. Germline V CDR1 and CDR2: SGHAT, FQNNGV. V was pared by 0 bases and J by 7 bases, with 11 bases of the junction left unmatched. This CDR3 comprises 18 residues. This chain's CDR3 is CASSLDALAGGPYYTQYF. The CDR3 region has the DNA TGTGCCAGCAGCTTAGATGCGCTAGCGGGAGGGCCTTACTATACGCAGTATTTT.